The source of this T cell receptor (beta chain) is a study of human T cells and chemical hapten exposure. Study information: TCR yields per sample varied, mainly owing to small pooled library volume differences.

Germline V gives CDR1 DFQATT, CDR2 SNEGSKA (reference sequence). This CDR3 comprises 17 residues. Deletions cut 0 bases from V and 2 bases from J, with 19 bases between. Each CDR3 protein is one row after TCRdb ran MiXCR on the RACE reads. Among approximately 81,000 distinct CDR3 sequences, over 6.5% were seen once, and the ten largest hold roughly 1.5%. As for time point: healthy volunteer bleed at 6 weeks. The starting material, unfractionated whole blood, was used for total RNA extraction. The TCR originated in a male donor in good health. Some clones in this sample may be carry-over from other donors' samples. The chain recombines TRBV20-1 with TRBJ1-1, with D unclear. Source material: whole blood. This CDR3 is CSARDWASPRLNTEAFF. The CDR3 nucleotides read TGCAGTGCTAGAGATTGGGCCTCACCTCGACTTAACACTGAAGCTTTCTTT.